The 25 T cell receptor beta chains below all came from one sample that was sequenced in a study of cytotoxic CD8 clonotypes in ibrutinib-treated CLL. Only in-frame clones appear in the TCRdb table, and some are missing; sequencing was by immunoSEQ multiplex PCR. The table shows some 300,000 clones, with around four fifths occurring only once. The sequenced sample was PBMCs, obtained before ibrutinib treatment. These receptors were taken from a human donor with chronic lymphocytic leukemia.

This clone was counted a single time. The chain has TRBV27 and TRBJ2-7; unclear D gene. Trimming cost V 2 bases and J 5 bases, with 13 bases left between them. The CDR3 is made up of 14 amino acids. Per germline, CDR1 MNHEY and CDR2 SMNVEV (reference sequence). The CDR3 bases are TGTGCCAGCAGTTTAAGCCCCGATAGAGACGAGCAGTACTTC. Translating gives CASSLSPDRDEQYF.

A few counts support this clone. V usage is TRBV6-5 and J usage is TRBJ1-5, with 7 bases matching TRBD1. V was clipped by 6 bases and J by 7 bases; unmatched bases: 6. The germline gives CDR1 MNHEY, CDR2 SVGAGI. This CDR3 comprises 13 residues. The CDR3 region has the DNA TGTGCCAGCAGCCAAACAGGGGTCCAGCCCCAGCATTTT. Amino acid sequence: CASSQTGVQPQHF.

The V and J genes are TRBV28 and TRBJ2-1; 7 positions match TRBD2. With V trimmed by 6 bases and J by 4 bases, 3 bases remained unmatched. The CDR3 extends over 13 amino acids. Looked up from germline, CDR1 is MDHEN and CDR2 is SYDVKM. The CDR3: CASRWEGYNEQFF. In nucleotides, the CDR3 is TGTGCCAGCAGGTGGGAGGGGTACAATGAGCAGTTCTTC.

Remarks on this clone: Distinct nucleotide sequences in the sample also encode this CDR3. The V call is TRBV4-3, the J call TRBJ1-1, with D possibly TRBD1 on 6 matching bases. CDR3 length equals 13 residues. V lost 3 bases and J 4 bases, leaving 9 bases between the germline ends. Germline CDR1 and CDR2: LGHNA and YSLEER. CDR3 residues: CASSQTGSTEAFF. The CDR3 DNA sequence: TGCGCCAGCAGCCAGACAGGTAGCACTGAAGCTTTCTTT.

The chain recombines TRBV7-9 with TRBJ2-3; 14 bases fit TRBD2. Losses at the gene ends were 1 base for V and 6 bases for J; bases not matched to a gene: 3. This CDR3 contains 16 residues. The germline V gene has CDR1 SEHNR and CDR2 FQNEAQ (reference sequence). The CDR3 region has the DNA TGTGCCAGCAGCTTAGGGGGGACTAGCGGGAGTGATACGCAGTATTTT. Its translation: CASSLGGTSGSDTQYF.

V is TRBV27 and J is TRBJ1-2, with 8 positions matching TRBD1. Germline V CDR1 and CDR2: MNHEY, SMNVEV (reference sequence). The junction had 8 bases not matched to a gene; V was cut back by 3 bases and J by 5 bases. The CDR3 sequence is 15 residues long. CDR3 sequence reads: CASSFGAGGLYGYTF. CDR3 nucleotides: TGTGCCAGCAGTTTCGGGGCAGGGGGCCTATATGGCTACACCTTC.

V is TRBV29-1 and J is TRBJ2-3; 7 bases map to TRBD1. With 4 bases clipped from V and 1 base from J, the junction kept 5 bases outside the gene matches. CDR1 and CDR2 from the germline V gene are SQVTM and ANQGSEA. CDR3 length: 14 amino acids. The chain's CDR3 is CSVVAGGGTDTQYF. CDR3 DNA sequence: TGCAGCGTTGTGGCAGGGGGTGGCACAGATACGCAGTATTTT.

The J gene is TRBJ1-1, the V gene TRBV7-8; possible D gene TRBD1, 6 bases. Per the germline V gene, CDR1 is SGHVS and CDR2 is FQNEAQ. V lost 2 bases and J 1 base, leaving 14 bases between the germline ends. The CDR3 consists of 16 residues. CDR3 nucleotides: TGTGCCAGCAGCTTACTAAACAGGGAAGGGAACACTGAAGCTTTCTTT. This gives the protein CASSLLNREGNTEAFF.

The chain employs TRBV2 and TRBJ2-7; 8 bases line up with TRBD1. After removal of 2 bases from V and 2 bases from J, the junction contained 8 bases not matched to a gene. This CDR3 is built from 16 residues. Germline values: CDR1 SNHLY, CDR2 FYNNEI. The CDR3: CASSERSGGAPYEQYF. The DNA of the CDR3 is TGTGCCAGCAGTGAACGGTCAGGGGGCGCTCCCTACGAGCAGTACTTC.

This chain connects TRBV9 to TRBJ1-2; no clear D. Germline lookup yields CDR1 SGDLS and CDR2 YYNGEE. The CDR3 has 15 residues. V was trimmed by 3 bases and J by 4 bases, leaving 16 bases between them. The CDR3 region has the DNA TGTGCCAGCAGCGACAACCCGGGGTCTGTCTATGGCTACACCTTC. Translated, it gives CASSDNPGSVYGYTF.

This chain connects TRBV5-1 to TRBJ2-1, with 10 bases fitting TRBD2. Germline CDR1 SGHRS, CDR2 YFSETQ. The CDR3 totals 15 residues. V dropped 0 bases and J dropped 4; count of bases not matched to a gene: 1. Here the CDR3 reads CASSLGTSGYNEQFF. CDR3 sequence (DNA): TGCGCCAGCAGCTTGGGGACTAGCGGTTACAATGAGCAGTTCTTC. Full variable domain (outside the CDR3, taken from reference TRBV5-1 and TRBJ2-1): KAGVTQTPRYLIKTRGQQVTLSCSPISGHRSVSWYQQTPGQGLQFLFEYFSETQRNKGNFPGRFSGRQFSNSRSEMNVSTLELGDSALYLCASSLGTSGYNEQFFGPGTRLTVL.

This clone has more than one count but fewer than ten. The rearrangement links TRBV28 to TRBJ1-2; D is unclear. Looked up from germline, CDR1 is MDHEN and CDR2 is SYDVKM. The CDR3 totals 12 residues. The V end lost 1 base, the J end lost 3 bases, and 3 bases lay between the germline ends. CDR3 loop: CASSLSDYGYTF. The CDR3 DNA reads TGTGCCAGCAGTTTATCTGACTATGGCTACACCTTC.

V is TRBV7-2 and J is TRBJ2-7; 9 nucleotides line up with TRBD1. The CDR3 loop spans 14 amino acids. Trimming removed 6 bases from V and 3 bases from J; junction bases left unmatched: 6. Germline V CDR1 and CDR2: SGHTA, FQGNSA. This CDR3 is CASSWGQGNYEQYF. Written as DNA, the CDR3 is TGTGCCAGCAGTTGGGGACAGGGTAACTACGAGCAGTACTTC.

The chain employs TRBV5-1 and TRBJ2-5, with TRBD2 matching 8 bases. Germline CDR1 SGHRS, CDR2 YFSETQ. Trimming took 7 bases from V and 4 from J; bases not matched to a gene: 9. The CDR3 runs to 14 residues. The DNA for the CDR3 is TGCGCCAGCGCCACCGGGGGGGAGGCAGAGACCCAGTACTTC. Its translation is CASATGGEAETQYF.

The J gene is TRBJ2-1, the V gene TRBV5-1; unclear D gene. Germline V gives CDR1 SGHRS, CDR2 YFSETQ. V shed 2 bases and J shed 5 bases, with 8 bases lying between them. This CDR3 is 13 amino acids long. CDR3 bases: TGCGCCAGCAGCTTAGGCCTAGACAATGAGCAGTTCTTC. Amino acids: CASSLGLDNEQFF.

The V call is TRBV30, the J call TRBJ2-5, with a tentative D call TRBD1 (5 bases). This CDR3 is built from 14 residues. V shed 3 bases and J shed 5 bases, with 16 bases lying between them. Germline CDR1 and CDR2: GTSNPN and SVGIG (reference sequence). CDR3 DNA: TGTGCCTGGAGCTCAGGACACCCCCAGGAGACCCAGTACTTC. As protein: CAWSSGHPQETQYF.

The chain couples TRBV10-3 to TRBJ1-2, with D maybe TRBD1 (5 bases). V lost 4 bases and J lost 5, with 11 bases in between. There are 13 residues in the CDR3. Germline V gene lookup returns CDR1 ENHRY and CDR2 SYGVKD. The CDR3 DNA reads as TGTGCCATCAGTGCTGGGGGTTGGTATGGCTACACCTTC. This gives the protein CAISAGGWYGYTF.

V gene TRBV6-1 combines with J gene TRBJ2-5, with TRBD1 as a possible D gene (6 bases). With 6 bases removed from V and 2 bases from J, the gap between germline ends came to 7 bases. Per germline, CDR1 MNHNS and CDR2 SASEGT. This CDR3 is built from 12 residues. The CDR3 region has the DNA TGTGCCAGCAGGACAGGACAAGAGACCCAGTACTTC. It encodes CASRTGQETQYF.

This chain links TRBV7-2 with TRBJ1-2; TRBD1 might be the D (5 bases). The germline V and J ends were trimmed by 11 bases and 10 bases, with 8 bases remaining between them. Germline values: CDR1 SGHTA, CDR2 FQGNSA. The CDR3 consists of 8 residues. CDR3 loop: CALTAYTF. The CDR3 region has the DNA TGTGCCCTGACAGCCTACACCTTC.

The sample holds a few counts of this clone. The DNA of the CDR3 is TGTGCCAGCAGCCAAGGACTAGCGGTAAGCTCCTACGAGCAGTACTTC. Translation gives CASSQGLAVSSYEQYF. V usage is TRBV5-4 and J usage is TRBJ2-7; 10 bases line up with TRBD2. The V and J ends lost 4 bases and 0 bases, in that order; junction bases with no gene match: 7. Germline values: CDR1 SGHNT, CDR2 YYREEE (reference sequence). The CDR3 runs to 16 residues.

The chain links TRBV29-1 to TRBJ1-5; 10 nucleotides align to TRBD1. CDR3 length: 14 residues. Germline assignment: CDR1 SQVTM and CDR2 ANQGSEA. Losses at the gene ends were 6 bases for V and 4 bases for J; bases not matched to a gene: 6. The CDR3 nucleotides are TGCAGCGTGGGGGGACAGGGGCAGAATCAGCCCCAGCATTTT. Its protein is CSVGGQGQNQPQHF.

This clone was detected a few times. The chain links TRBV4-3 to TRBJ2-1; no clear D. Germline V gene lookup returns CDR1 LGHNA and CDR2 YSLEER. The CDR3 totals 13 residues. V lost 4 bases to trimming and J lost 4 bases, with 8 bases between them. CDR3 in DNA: TGCGCCAGCAGCCTAGACCAATACAATGAGCAGTTCTTC. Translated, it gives CASSLDQYNEQFF.

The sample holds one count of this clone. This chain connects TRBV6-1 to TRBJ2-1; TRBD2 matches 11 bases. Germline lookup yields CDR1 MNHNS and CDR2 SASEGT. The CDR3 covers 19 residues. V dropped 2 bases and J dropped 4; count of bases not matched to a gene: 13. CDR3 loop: CASSETQYPGTSGYNEQFF. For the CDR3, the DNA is TGTGCCAGCAGTGAAACCCAATACCCCGGGACTAGCGGTTACAATGAGCAGTTCTTC.

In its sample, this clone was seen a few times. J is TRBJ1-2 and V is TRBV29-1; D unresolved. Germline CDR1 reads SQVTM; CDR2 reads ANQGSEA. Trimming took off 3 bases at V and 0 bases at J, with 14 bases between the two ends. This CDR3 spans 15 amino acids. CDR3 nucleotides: TGCAGCGTTGACGTACTAGGAGGAGCTAACTATGGCTACACCTTC. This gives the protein CSVDVLGGANYGYTF.

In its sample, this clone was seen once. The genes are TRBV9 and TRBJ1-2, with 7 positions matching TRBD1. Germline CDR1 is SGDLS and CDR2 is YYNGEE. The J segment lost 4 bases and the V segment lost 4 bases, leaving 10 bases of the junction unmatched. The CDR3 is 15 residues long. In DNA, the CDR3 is TGTGCCAGCAGCCCTCGACGACAGGGTATCTATGGCTACACCTTC. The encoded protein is CASSPRRQGIYGYTF.